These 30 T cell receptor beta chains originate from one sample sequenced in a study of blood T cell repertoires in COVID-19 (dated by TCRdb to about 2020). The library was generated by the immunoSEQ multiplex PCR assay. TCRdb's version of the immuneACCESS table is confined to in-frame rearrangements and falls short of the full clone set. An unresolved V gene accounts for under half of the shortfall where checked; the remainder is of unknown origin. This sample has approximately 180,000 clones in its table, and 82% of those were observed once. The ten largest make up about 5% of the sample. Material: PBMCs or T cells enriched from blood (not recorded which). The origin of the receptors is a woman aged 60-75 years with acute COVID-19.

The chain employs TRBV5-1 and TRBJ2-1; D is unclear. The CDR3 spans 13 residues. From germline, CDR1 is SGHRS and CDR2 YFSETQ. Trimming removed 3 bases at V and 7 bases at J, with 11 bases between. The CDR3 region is CASSSTDKNEQFF. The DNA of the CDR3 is TGCGCCAGCAGCTCTACCGACAAGAATGAGCAGTTCTTC.

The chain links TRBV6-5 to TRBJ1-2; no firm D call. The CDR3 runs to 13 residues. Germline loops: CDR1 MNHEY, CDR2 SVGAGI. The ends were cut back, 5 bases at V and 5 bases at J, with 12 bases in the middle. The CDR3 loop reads CASSPSGGYGYTF. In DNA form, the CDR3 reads TGTGCCAGCAGTCCATCCGGCGGTTATGGCTACACCTTC.

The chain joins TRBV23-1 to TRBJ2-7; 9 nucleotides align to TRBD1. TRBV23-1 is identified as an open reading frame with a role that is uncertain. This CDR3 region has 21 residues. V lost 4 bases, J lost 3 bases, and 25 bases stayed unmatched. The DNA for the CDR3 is TGCGCCAGCAGTCGTGGAGAAAGCTGTAACATTGTGGGGACAGGGATCTACGAGCAGTACGTC. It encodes CASSRGESCNIVGTGIYEQYV.

CDR3 region: CASTTLAGTGYNEQFF. The CDR3 DNA sequence: TGTGCCAGCACCACCCTTGCCGGGACAGGCTACAATGAGCAGTTCTTC. The rearrangement uses TRBV2 and TRBJ2-1, with 8 bases aligning to TRBD1. The CDR3 sequence is 16 residues long. Trimming cost V 7 bases and J 3 bases; bases outside gene matches: 11. The V gene's germline CDR1 is SNHLY and CDR2 FYNNEI.

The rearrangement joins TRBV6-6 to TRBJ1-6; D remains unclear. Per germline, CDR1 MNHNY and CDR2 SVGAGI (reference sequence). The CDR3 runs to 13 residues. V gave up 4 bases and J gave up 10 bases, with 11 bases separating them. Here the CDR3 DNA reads TGTGCCAGCAGTTGGGGAACGGGATCACCCCTCCACTTT. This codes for CASSWGTGSPLHF.

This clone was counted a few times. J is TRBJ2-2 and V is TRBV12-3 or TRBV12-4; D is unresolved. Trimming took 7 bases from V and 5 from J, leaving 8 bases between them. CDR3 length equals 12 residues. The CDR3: CASTRTTGELFF. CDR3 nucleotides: TGTGCCAGCACCCGAACTACCGGGGAGCTGTTTTTT.

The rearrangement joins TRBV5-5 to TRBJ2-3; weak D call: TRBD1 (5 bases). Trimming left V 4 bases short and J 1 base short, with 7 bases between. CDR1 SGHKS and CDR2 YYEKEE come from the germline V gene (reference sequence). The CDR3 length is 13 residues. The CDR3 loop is CASSKGGTDTQYF. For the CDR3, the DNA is TGTGCCAGCAGCAAAGGGGGCACAGATACGCAGTATTTT.

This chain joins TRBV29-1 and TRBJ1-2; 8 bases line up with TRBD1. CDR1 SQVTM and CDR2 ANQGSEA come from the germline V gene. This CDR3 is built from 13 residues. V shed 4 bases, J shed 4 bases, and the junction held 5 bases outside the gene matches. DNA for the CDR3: TGCAGCGTTGGACAGGGGTCGGGCTATGGCTACACCTTC. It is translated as CSVGQGSGYGYTF.

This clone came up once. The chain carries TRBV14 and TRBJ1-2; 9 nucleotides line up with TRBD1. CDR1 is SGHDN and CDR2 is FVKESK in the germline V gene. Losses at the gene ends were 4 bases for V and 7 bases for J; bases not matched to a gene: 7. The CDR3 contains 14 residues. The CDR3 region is CASSPGQGSFGYTF. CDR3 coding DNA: TGTGCCAGCAGCCCGGGACAGGGATCATTTGGCTACACCTTC.

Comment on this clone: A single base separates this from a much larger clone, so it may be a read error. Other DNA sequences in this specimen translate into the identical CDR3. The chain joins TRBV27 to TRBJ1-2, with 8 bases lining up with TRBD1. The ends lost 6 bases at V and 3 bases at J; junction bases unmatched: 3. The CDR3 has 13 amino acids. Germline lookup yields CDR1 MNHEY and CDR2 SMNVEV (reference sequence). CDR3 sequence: CASSPDRDYGYTF. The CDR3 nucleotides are TGTGCCAGCAGCCCGGACAGGGACTATGGCTACACCTTC.

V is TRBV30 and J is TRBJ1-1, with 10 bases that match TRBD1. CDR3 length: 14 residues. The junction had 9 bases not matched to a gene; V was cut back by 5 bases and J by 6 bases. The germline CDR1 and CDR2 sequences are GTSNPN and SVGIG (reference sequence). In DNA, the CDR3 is TGTGCCTGGGAGCGGGGACAGGGGAATTCTGAAGCTTTCTTT. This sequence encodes CAWERGQGNSEAFF.

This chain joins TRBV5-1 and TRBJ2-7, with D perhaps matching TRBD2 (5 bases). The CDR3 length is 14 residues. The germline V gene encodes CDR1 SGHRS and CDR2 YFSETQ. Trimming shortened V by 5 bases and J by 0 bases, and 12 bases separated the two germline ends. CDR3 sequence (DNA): TGCGCCAGCAGAAACAGCGGAAACTCCTACGAGCAGTACTTC. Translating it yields CASRNSGNSYEQYF.

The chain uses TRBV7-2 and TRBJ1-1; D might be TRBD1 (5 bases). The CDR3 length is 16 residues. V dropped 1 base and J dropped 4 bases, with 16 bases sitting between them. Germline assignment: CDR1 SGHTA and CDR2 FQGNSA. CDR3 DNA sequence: TGTGCCAGCAGCTTAGAGGGGTTGGGATGGAGCACTGAAGCTTTCTTT. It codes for CASSLEGLGWSTEAFF.

The CDR3 spells CASSQGPYRGSYEQYF. In nucleotides, the CDR3 is TGCGCCAGCAGCCAAGGACCATACAGGGGATCTTACGAGCAGTACTTC. J is TRBJ2-7 and V is TRBV4-3; the match to TRBD1 covers 7 bases. V gave up 1 base and J gave up 4 bases; unmatched junction bases: 10. CDR3 length equals 16 residues. Germline V gene data show CDR1 as LGHNA and CDR2 as YSLEER.

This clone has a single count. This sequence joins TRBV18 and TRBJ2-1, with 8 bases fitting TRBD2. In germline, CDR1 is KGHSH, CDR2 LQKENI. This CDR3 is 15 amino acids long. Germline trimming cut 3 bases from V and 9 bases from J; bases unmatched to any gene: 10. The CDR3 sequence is CASSPRGAGEVEQFF. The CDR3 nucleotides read TGTGCCAGCTCACCTAGAGGAGCGGGAGAGGTTGAGCAGTTCTTC.

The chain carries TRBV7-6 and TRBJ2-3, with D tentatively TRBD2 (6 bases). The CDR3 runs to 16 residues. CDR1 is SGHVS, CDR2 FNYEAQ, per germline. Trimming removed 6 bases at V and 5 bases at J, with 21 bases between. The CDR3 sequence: CASSRLGISLVDTQYF. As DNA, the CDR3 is TGTGCCAGCAGTCGACTAGGCATTTCCCTCGTAGATACGCAGTATTTT.

Here the CDR3 DNA reads TGTGCCAGCAGTCCGGGGACAGAGACGATCAATGAGCAGTTCTTC. It specifies CASSPGTETINEQFF. This rearrangement joins TRBV28 to TRBJ2-1; 7 nucleotides match TRBD1. Germline V gives CDR1 MDHEN, CDR2 SYDVKM. The CDR3 is 15 amino acids. The V gene end was trimmed by 5 bases and the J gene end by 6 bases; junction bases not matched to a gene: 10. Filled out from reference TRBV28 and TRBJ2-1, the complete variable domain reads DVKVTQSSRYLVKRTGEKVFLECVQDMDHENMFWYRQDPGLGLRLIYFSYDVKMKEKGDIPEGYSVSREKKERFSLILESASTNQTSMYLCASSPGTETINEQFFGPGTRLTVL.

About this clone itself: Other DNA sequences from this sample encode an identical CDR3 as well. The CDR3 nucleotides are TGCGCCAGCAGCCTTGGGACAGATGGCTACACCTTC. This codes for CASSLGTDGYTF. V usage is TRBV5-1 and J usage is TRBJ1-2, with TRBD1 identical over 7 bases. Germline loops: CDR1 SGHRS, CDR2 YFSETQ. V was pared by 4 bases and J by 6 bases, with 3 bases of the junction left unmatched. The CDR3 loop spans 12 amino acids.

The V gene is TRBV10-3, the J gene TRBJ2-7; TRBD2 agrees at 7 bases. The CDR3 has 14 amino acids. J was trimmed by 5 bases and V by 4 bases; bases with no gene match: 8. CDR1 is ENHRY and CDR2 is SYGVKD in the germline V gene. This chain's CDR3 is CAISGGGYDNEQYF. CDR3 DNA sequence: TGTGCCATCAGTGGGGGGGGATATGACAACGAGCAGTACTTC.

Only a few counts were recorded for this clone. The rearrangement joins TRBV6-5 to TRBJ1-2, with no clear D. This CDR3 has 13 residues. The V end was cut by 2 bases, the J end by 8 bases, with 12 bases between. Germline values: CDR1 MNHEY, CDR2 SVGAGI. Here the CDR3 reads CASSYAARLGYTF. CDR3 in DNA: TGTGCCAGCAGTTACGCAGCCAGGCTAGGCTACACCTTC.

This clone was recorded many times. The CDR3 here is CASSYGTENTGELFF. The CDR3 nucleotides read TGTGCCAGCAGTTACGGGACAGAGAACACCGGGGAGCTGTTTTTT. This chain connects TRBV6-2 or TRBV6-3 to TRBJ2-2; TRBD1 matches 7 bases. The V segment lost 2 bases and the J segment 1 base; nucleotides outside the gene matches: 1. The CDR3 loop spans 15 amino acids. Germline-derived CDR1 and CDR2 are MNHEY and SVGEGT.

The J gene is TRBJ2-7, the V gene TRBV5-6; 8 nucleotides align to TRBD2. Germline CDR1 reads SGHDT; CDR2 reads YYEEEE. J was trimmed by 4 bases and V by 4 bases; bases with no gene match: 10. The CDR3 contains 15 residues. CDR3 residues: CASSPSLSGMYEQYF. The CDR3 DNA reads TGTGCCAGCAGCCCGTCGCTTAGCGGGATGTACGAGCAGTACTTC.

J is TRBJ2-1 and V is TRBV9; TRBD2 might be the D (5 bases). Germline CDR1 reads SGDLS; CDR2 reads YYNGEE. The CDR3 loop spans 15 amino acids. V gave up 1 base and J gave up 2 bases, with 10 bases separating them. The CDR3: CASSVSVGAYNEQFF. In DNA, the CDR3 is TGTGCCAGCAGCGTATCTGTCGGGGCCTACAATGAGCAGTTCTTC.

Written as DNA, the CDR3 is TGTGCCAGCAGACGGGACAGGGGGCTTTCACCCCTCCACTTT. Its protein is CASRRDRGLSPLHF. The chain carries TRBV6-5 and TRBJ1-6, with 12 bases matching TRBD1. With V trimmed by 6 bases and J by 9 bases, 3 bases remained unmatched. CDR1 MNHEY and CDR2 SVGAGI come from the germline V gene. This CDR3 contains 14 residues.

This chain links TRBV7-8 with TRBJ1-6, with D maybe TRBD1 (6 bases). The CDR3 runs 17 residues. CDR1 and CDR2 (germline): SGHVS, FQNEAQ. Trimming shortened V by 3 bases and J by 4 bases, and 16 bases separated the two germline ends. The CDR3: CASSFRQAQRYNSPLHF. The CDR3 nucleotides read TGTGCCAGCAGCTTCCGACAGGCTCAAAGATATAATTCACCCCTCCACTTT. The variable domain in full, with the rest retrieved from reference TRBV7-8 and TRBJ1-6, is GAGVSQSPRYKVAKRGQDVALRCDPISGHVSLFWYQQALGQGPEFLTYFQNEAQLDKSGLPSDRFFAERPEGSVSTLKIQRTQQEDSAVYLCASSFRQAQRYNSPLHFGNGTRLTVT.

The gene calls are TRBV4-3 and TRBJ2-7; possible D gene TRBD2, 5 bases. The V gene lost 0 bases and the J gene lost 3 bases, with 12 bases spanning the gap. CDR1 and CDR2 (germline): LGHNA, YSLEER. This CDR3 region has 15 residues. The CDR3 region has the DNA TGCGCCAGCAGCCAAGATCCTCACGGAGGCTACGAGCAGTACTTC. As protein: CASSQDPHGGYEQYF.

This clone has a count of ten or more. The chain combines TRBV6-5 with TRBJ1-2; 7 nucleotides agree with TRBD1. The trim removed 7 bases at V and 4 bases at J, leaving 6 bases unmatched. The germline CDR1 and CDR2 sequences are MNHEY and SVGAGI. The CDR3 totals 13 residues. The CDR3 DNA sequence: TGTGCCAGCACCTCCGACAGGGCCTATGGCTACACCTTC. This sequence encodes CASTSDRAYGYTF.

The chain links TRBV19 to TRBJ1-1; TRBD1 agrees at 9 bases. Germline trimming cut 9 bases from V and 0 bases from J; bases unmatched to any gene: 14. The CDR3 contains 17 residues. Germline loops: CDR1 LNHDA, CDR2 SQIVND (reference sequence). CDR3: CASAPTGTGKMNTEAFF. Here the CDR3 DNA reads TGTGCCAGCGCTCCTACCGGGACAGGGAAGATGAACACTGAAGCTTTCTTT.

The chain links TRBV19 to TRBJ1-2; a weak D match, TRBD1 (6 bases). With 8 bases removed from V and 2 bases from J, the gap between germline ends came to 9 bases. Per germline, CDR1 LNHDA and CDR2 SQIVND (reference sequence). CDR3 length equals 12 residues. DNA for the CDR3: TGTGCCAGTGGGAGGGGGAACTATGGCTACACCTTC. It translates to CASGRGNYGYTF.

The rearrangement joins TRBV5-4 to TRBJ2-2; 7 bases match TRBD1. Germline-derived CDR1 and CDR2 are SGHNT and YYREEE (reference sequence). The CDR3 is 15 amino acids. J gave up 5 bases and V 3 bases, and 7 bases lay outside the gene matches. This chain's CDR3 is CASSSGQFRTGELFF. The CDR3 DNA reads TGTGCCAGCAGCTCGGGACAGTTTCGAACCGGGGAGCTGTTTTTT.